A selection of T cell receptor beta chains follows, all from one sample in a study of OX40 agonist ivuxolimab in advanced cancers. Profiled with immunoSEQ multiplex PCR; TCRdb holds only in-frame clones, not every one. The sample carries almost 80,000 clones, over 75% recorded once. The specimen was CD4+ or CD8+ T cells sorted from blood, collected in a trial of the OX40 agonist ivuxolimab. The receptor set was obtained from an adult with an advanced solid tumor such as melanoma, head and neck, liver or kidney cancer. Each CDR3 is given with its conserved first and last residue. Each record gives: V gene, D gene, clone size, J gene, CDR3 protein, CDR3 DNA. The D gene is left open where the match is weak. Clone size appears in some rows only: once, few, many, or a class for an expanded clone.

v_gene: TRBV9
d_gene: TRBD2
abundance: .
j_gene: TRBJ2-1
CDR3aa: CASRGGTSGGSSYNEQFF
CDR3nt: TGTGCCAGCAGGGGTGGGACTAGCGGGGGGAGCTCCTACAATGAGCAGTTCTTC

v_gene: TRBV7-7
d_gene: TRBD1
abundance: .
j_gene: TRBJ2-2
CDR3aa: CASSQGQQSRTGELFF
CDR3nt: TGTGCCAGCAGCCAGGGACAGCAAAGCCGCACCGGGGAGCTGTTTTTT

v_gene: TRBV7-2
d_gene: .
abundance: .
j_gene: TRBJ2-1
CDR3aa: CASSPSAGYNEQFF
CDR3nt: TGTGCCAGCAGCCCCAGCGCAGGTTACAATGAGCAGTTCTTC

v_gene: TRBV10-2
d_gene: TRBD1
abundance: .
j_gene: TRBJ1-4
CDR3aa: CASSLTGEVKKLFF
CDR3nt: TGCGCCAGCAGTTTAACAGGGGAAGTAAAAAAACTGTTTTTT

v_gene: TRBV28
d_gene: TRBD1
abundance: .
j_gene: TRBJ2-5
CDR3aa: CASSTGQGAWKTQYF
CDR3nt: TGTGCCAGCAGCACGGGACAGGGGGCCTGGAAGACCCAGTACTTC

v_gene: TRBV4-2
d_gene: TRBD2
abundance: .
j_gene: TRBJ2-2
CDR3aa: CASSQGLAGAGTGELFF
CDR3nt: TGTGCCAGCAGCCAAGGACTAGCGGGAGCGGGCACCGGGGAGCTGTTTTTT

v_gene: TRBV27
d_gene: TRBD2
abundance: .
j_gene: TRBJ2-7
CDR3aa: CASSFSGRGEQYF
CDR3nt: TGTGCCAGCAGTTTTAGCGGGAGAGGCGAGCAGTACTTC

v_gene: TRBV6-1
d_gene: .
abundance: .
j_gene: TRBJ1-1
CDR3aa: CASSELDRDTEAFF
CDR3nt: TGTGCCAGCAGTGAATTAGACAGAGACACTGAAGCTTTCTTT

v_gene: TRBV7-2
d_gene: TRBD1
abundance: .
j_gene: TRBJ2-3
CDR3aa: CASSLAGTGTDTQYF
CDR3nt: TGTGCCAGCAGCTTAGCCGGGACAGGGACAGATACGCAGTATTTT

v_gene: TRBV7-9
d_gene: .
abundance: .
j_gene: TRBJ2-2
CDR3aa: CASSMDSTGELFF
CDR3nt: TGTGCCAGCAGCATGGACAGCACCGGGGAGCTGTTTTTT

v_gene: TRBV14
d_gene: TRBD1
abundance: once
j_gene: TRBJ1-2
CDR3aa: CASSPTRDSHNTF
CDR3nt: TGTGCCAGCAGCCCCACCCGGGACAGTCATAACACCTTC

v_gene: TRBV6-5
d_gene: TRBD1
abundance: .
j_gene: TRBJ1-1
CDR3aa: CASSSTGAPRNTEAFF
CDR3nt: TGTGCCAGCAGTTCTACAGGGGCGCCAAGGAACACTGAAGCTTTCTTT

v_gene: TRBV5-1
d_gene: .
abundance: many
j_gene: TRBJ2-3
CDR3aa: CASSLGQTTDTQYF
CDR3nt: TGCGCCAGCAGCTTGGGGCAGACCACAGATACGCAGTATTTT

v_gene: TRBV28
d_gene: TRBD1
abundance: once
j_gene: TRBJ2-7
CDR3aa: CASSLLGQGKYDEQYF
CDR3nt: TGTGCCAGCAGTCTCCTAGGACAGGGAAAATACGACGAGCAGTACTTC

v_gene: TRBV27
d_gene: TRBD1
abundance: .
j_gene: TRBJ1-2
CDR3aa: CASSFNGQGASGYTF
CDR3nt: TGTGCCAGCAGTTTCAATGGACAGGGGGCGTCTGGCTACACCTTC

v_gene: TRBV12-5
d_gene: .
abundance: .
j_gene: TRBJ1-1
CDR3aa: CASGLRQGMNTEAFF
CDR3nt: TGTGCTAGTGGTTTGAGGCAGGGTATGAACACTGAAGCTTTCTTT

v_gene: TRBV27
d_gene: .
abundance: .
j_gene: TRBJ1-2
CDR3aa: CASSLSGARFGYTF
CDR3nt: TGTGCCAGCAGTTTATCAGGGGCCCGTTTTGGCTACACCTTC

v_gene: TRBV11-3
d_gene: TRBD1
abundance: .
j_gene: TRBJ1-1
CDR3aa: CASSLGGGGGNTEAFF
CDR3nt: TGTGCCAGCAGTCTAGGGGGCGGTGGCGGGAACACTGAAGCTTTCTTT

v_gene: TRBV12-5
d_gene: .
abundance: .
j_gene: TRBJ1-4
CDR3aa: CASGLAGAANEKLFF
CDR3nt: TGTGCTAGTGGCCTTGCAGGGGCGGCCAATGAAAAACTGTTTTTT

v_gene: TRBV19
d_gene: TRBD1
abundance: few
j_gene: TRBJ1-5
CDR3aa: CGPYLTGQGCQPQHF
CDR3nt: TGTGGGCCGTACCTGACAGGGCAAGGGTGTCAGCCCCAGCATTTT

v_gene: TRBV5-1
d_gene: TRBD1
abundance: .
j_gene: TRBJ2-5
CDR3aa: CASSFGTGGQETQYF
CDR3nt: TGCGCCAGCAGTTTTGGGACAGGGGGCCAAGAGACCCAGTACTTC

v_gene: TRBV28
d_gene: TRBD1
abundance: .
j_gene: TRBJ1-2
CDR3aa: CASSMDRGIYGYTF
CDR3nt: TGTGCCAGCAGTATGGACAGGGGGATCTATGGCTACACCTTC

v_gene: TRBV4-3
d_gene: TRBD2
abundance: .
j_gene: TRBJ2-1
CDR3aa: CASSTRLAGESEQFF
CDR3nt: TGCGCCAGCAGCACCCGACTAGCGGGAGAATCTGAGCAGTTCTTC

v_gene: TRBV5-6
d_gene: .
abundance: .
j_gene: TRBJ2-7
CDR3aa: CASSLGVADSFRSLYEQYF
CDR3nt: TGTGCCAGCAGCTTGGGGGTGGCAGATTCTTTTCGGAGTCTCTACGAGCAGTACTTC

v_gene: TRBV15
d_gene: TRBD2
abundance: .
j_gene: TRBJ2-5
CDR3aa: CATSRVERGETQYF
CDR3nt: TGTGCCACCAGCAGAGTTGAGCGGGGAGAGACCCAGTACTTC

v_gene: TRBV7-2
d_gene: TRBD2
abundance: .
j_gene: TRBJ2-1
CDR3aa: CASSPRQVAGIYNEQFF
CDR3nt: TGTGCCAGCAGCCCCCGCCAGGTAGCGGGAATCTACAATGAGCAGTTCTTC

v_gene: TRBV5-4
d_gene: .
abundance: .
j_gene: TRBJ2-3
CDR3aa: CAGSGYRTDTQYF
CDR3nt: TGTGCCGGATCGGGCTACCGCACAGATACGCAGTATTTT

v_gene: TRBV6-5
d_gene: .
abundance: .
j_gene: TRBJ2-2
CDR3aa: CASSYSGNTGELFF
CDR3nt: TGTGCCAGCAGTTACTCAGGGAACACCGGGGAGCTGTTTTTT

v_gene: TRBV7-8
d_gene: .
abundance: .
j_gene: TRBJ2-5
CDR3aa: CASSLPETQYF
CDR3nt: TGTGCCAGCAGCTTACCGGAGACCCAGTACTTC

v_gene: TRBV9
d_gene: .
abundance: .
j_gene: TRBJ1-4
CDR3aa: CASSVAPLLPGSNEKLFF
CDR3nt: TGTGCCAGCAGCGTAGCTCCCCTGCTCCCAGGTTCTAATGAAAAACTGTTTTTT

v_gene: TRBV6-5
d_gene: TRBD1
abundance: .
j_gene: TRBJ1-5
CDR3aa: CASGGQGQPQHF
CDR3nt: TGTGCCAGCGGTGGACAGGGGCAACCCCAGCATTTT

v_gene: TRBV4-2
d_gene: .
abundance: few
j_gene: TRBJ2-5
CDR3aa: CASSQGSGSNLEETQYF
CDR3nt: TGTGCCAGCAGCCAAGGGTCCGGATCGAACCTCGAGGAGACCCAGTACTTC

v_gene: TRBV7-9
d_gene: .
abundance: .
j_gene: TRBJ2-1
CDR3aa: CASSWSGEQFF
CDR3nt: TGTGCCAGCAGCTGGAGCGGTGAGCAGTTCTTC

v_gene: TRBV6-5
d_gene: .
abundance: .
j_gene: TRBJ2-3
CDR3aa: CASSPSGDTQYF
CDR3nt: TGTGCCAGCAGTCCCTCGGGAGATACGCAGTATTTT

v_gene: TRBV6-5
d_gene: .
abundance: .
j_gene: TRBJ2-7
CDR3aa: CASSHTGNDEQYF
CDR3nt: TGTGCCAGCAGTCACACAGGGAACGACGAGCAGTACTTC

v_gene: TRBV4-1
d_gene: .
abundance: .
j_gene: TRBJ2-1
CDR3aa: CASSPPGAKSVGFNEQFF
CDR3nt: TGCGCCAGCAGCCCCCCGGGCGCCAAATCCGTCGGGTTCAATGAGCAGTTCTTC

v_gene: TRBV11-3
d_gene: .
abundance: .
j_gene: TRBJ1-1
CDR3aa: CASSTSRGTEAFF
CDR3nt: TGTGCCAGCAGCACCTCGAGGGGCACTGAAGCTTTCTTT

v_gene: TRBV7-2
d_gene: .
abundance: .
j_gene: TRBJ1-5
CDR3aa: CASSLVGSNQPQHF
CDR3nt: TGTGCCAGCAGCTTAGTCGGTAGCAATCAGCCCCAGCATTTT

v_gene: TRBV18
d_gene: .
abundance: .
j_gene: TRBJ2-5
CDR3aa: CASSPLSETQYF
CDR3nt: TGTGCCAGCTCACCACTCTCCGAGACCCAGTACTTC

v_gene: TRBV7-3
d_gene: .
abundance: .
j_gene: TRBJ2-7
CDR3aa: CASSLTRDSYEQYF
CDR3nt: TGTGCCAGCAGCTTAACTCGGGACTCCTACGAGCAGTACTTC

v_gene: TRBV11-2
d_gene: .
abundance: .
j_gene: TRBJ2-6
CDR3aa: CASRPLGANVLTF
CDR3nt: TGTGCCAGCAGACCTCTTGGGGCCAACGTCCTGACTTTC

v_gene: TRBV7-2
d_gene: .
abundance: .
j_gene: TRBJ2-5
CDR3aa: CASSALLETQYF
CDR3nt: TGTGCCAGCAGCGCCTTACTGGAGACCCAGTACTTC

v_gene: TRBV5-4
d_gene: .
abundance: .
j_gene: TRBJ2-3
CDR3aa: CASSSETDTQYF
CDR3nt: TGTGCCAGCAGCTCGGAGACAGATACGCAGTATTTT

v_gene: TRBV21-1
d_gene: .
abundance: .
j_gene: TRBJ2-3
CDR3aa: CASRERGGWLNTSTDTQYF
CDR3nt: TGTGCCAGCAGGGAGAGGGGTGGTTGGCTGAACACTAGCACAGATACGCAGTATTTT

v_gene: TRBV7-6
d_gene: TRBD1
abundance: .
j_gene: TRBJ2-7
CDR3aa: CASSLGTGVREQYF
CDR3nt: TGTGCCAGCAGCCTAGGAACAGGGGTTCGGGAGCAGTACTTC

v_gene: TRBV7-8
d_gene: .
abundance: .
j_gene: TRBJ1-2
CDR3aa: CASSLGQSYGYTF
CDR3nt: TGTGCCAGCAGCTTAGGCCAGTCCTATGGCTACACCTTC

v_gene: TRBV4-1
d_gene: TRBD1
abundance: .
j_gene: TRBJ2-2
CDR3aa: CASSQDPGTENTGELFF
CDR3nt: TGCGCCAGCAGCCAAGATCCCGGGACAGAGAACACCGGGGAGCTGTTTTTT

v_gene: TRBV2
d_gene: .
abundance: .
j_gene: TRBJ1-2
CDR3aa: CASRDRLYGYTF
CDR3nt: TGTGCCAGCAGGGACAGACTCTATGGCTACACCTTC

v_gene: TRBV27
d_gene: .
abundance: once
j_gene: TRBJ2-1
CDR3aa: CASSLTSGYNEQFF
CDR3nt: TGTGCCAGCAGTTTAACCTCCGGGTACAATGAGCAGTTCTTC

v_gene: TRBV10-3
d_gene: .
abundance: .
j_gene: TRBJ2-3
CDR3aa: CAIGTGTLTDTQYF
CDR3nt: TGTGCCATCGGAACCGGGACTCTCACAGATACGCAGTATTTT

v_gene: TRBV15
d_gene: .
abundance: .
j_gene: TRBJ1-2
CDR3aa: CATSRDGAGFMDGYTF
CDR3nt: TGTGCCACCAGCAGAGATGGGGCCGGGTTTATGGATGGCTACACCTTC

v_gene: TRBV6-6
d_gene: .
abundance: .
j_gene: TRBJ2-1
CDR3aa: CASRYRARDNEQFF
CDR3nt: TGTGCCAGCAGGTACAGGGCTCGCGACAATGAGCAGTTCTTC

v_gene: TRBV10-3
d_gene: .
abundance: .
j_gene: TRBJ1-5
CDR3aa: CAISAGETQPQHF
CDR3nt: TGTGCCATCAGTGCGGGGGAAACCCAGCCCCAGCATTTT

v_gene: TRBV19
d_gene: .
abundance: .
j_gene: TRBJ1-5
CDR3aa: CASRSEYNQPQHF
CDR3nt: TGTGCCAGTAGATCGGAATACAATCAGCCCCAGCATTTT

v_gene: TRBV5-4
d_gene: TRBD1
abundance: .
j_gene: TRBJ2-7
CDR3aa: CASTRMPGTGSYEQYF
CDR3nt: TGTGCCAGCACACGAATGCCCGGGACAGGGAGCTACGAGCAGTACTTC

v_gene: TRBV4-1
d_gene: .
abundance: .
j_gene: TRBJ2-5
CDR3aa: CASSQIRWETQYF
CDR3nt: TGCGCCAGCAGCCAAATTCGATGGGAGACCCAGTACTTC

v_gene: TRBV29-1
d_gene: TRBD2
abundance: .
j_gene: TRBJ2-1
CDR3aa: CSVGQRGTYNEQFF
CDR3nt: TGCAGCGTTGGTCAGCGGGGAACCTACAATGAGCAGTTCTTC

v_gene: TRBV7-9
d_gene: .
abundance: .
j_gene: TRBJ1-1
CDR3aa: CASSLSRNTEAFF
CDR3nt: TGTGCCAGCAGCTTAAGTCGGAACACTGAAGCTTTCTTT

v_gene: TRBV29-1
d_gene: .
abundance: .
j_gene: TRBJ2-5
CDR3aa: CSVDRVGETQYF
CDR3nt: TGCAGCGTTGACAGGGTCGGAGAGACCCAGTACTTC

v_gene: TRBV27
d_gene: .
abundance: once
j_gene: TRBJ2-7
CDR3aa: CASSEAYQRSYEQYF
CDR3nt: TGTGCCAGCAGCGAGGCTTACCAGCGCTCCTACGAGCAGTACTTC